This TCR beta chain was captured by sequencing in a study of cytomegalovirus exposure and HLA in healthy donors. The wider study: Falling in the Caucasian-associated ancestry cluster were approximately 86% of approximately 410 genotyped donors. Study findings and constraints: There were approximately 150 TCR beta chains listed as cytomegalovirus-associated. CMV serostatus was the sole immune exposure information available. When a later analysis compared HLA-associated TCR beta chains with equally common others, the HLA-associated chains turned out to be more clonally expanded and to have lower generation probabilities.

Germline assignment: CDR1 MNHNS and CDR2 SASEGT. The CDR3 spans 15 residues. V was shortened by 2 bases and J by 6 bases, with 13 bases between the two germline ends. Primers included in the PCR were 60 Vbeta and 13 Jbeta primers. Profiled with immunoSEQ multiplex PCR; TCRdb holds only in-frame clones, not every one. The top ten hold 13% of the sample, which has roughly 160,000 clones, roughly 76% seen once. This clone has only one observation. No antigen is known for it. Sequences were obtained from PBMCs. The chain is built from TRBV6-1 and TRBJ1-4; D is perhaps TRBD1 (6 bases). The TCR originated in a woman in her forties or fifties in good health and CMV-seronegative. This CDR3 is CASSESGGADEKLFF. CDR3 in DNA: TGTGCCAGCAGTGAAAGTGGGGGGGCAGATGAAAAACTGTTTTTT.